This is a list of T cell receptor beta chains from one sample in a study of blood T cells in healthy people across ages. Via MiXCR, TCRdb re-called the 5' RACE reads, giving one row per CDR3 protein. The table shows 1.5 million to 2 million distinct CDR3 sequences, with around 48% occurring only once. Sequencing input: blood. Receptors originate from a woman aged 40 to 50 in good health. Both conserved end residues are part of each CDR3. Each record gives: CDR3 length, clone size, V gene, D gene, J gene, CDR3 protein, CDR3 DNA. A D gene is named only where the DNA matches it firmly. The listing skips clone size in some rows; elsewhere it reads once, few, many or a size class.

>14|few|TRBV24-1|-|TRBJ2-1
CATSGGGYYNEQFF
TGTGCCACCAGTGGAGGGGGGTATTACAATGAGCAGTTCTTC
>15|-|TRBV20-1|TRBD2|TRBJ2-5
CSARDQASGGETQYF
TGCAGTGCTAGAGATCAGGCTAGCGGGGGTGAGACCCAGTACTTC
>17|-|TRBV27|-|TRBJ2-5
CASSLNGRPTLRETQYF
TGTGCCAGCAGTTTAAACGGGCGCCCGACGCTACGAGAGACCCAGTACTTC
>11|few|TRBV20-1|-|TRBJ2-5
CSARMEETQYF
TGCAGTGCTAGGATGGAAGAGACCCAGTACTTC
>15|-|TRBV5-6|-|TRBJ2-3
CASSLEYGGADTQYF
TGTGCCAGCAGCTTGGAGTATGGTGGAGCTGATACGCAGTATTTT
>14|-|TRBV10-3|-|TRBJ1-1
CATTQDGGYTEAFF
TGTGCCACCACTCAAGACGGGGGTTACACTGAAGCTTTCTTT
>15|-|TRBV7-3|-|TRBJ2-1
CASSLSPTSYNEQFF
TGTGCCAGCAGCTTATCACCGACCTCCTACAATGAGCAGTTCTTC
>14|-|TRBV6-5|TRBD1|TRBJ2-7
CASGRGQGFYEQYF
TGTGCCAGCGGACGCGGACAGGGGTTCTACGAGCAGTACTTC
>14|-|TRBV6-2/TRBV6-3|TRBD1|TRBJ2-5
CASSQNFGQGMQYF
TGTGCCAGCAGCCAGAACTTCGGACAGGGGATGCAGTACTTC
>14|-|TRBV4-3|-|TRBJ1-4
CASSSRQRGEKLFF
TGCGCCAGCAGCTCCCGACAGCGAGGTGAAAAACTGTTTTTT
>14|few|TRBV27|-|TRBJ2-5
CASSQGGKKETQYF
TGTGCCAGCAGTCAAGGGGGTAAAAAGGAGACCCAGTACTTC
>13|-|TRBV6-2/TRBV6-3|-|TRBJ2-7
CASKFGQTYEQYF
TGTGCCAGCAAGTTCGGACAGACCTACGAGCAGTACTTC
>13|-|TRBV29-1|-|TRBJ1-1
CSVSQGMNTEAFF
TGCAGCGTTTCACAGGGCATGAACACTGAAGCTTTCTTT
>16|-|TRBV20-1|TRBD2|TRBJ2-1
CSARDYLAGIYNEQFF
TGCAGTGCTAGAGATTACCTAGCGGGCATCTACAATGAGCAGTTCTTC
>20|-|TRBV4-3|TRBD1|TRBJ2-1
CASSQDSDRARLISYNEQFF
TGCGCCAGCAGCCAAGATAGCGACAGGGCGCGCTTAATTTCCTACAATGAGCAGTTCTTC
>14|-|TRBV2|TRBD2|TRBJ2-3
CASSGGGRIDTQYF
TGTGCCAGCAGTGGCGGGGGGCGCATAGATACGCAGTATTTT
>14|few|TRBV20-1|-|TRBJ1-5
CSVRRPGSNQPQHF
TGCAGTGTTCGACGTCCAGGGAGCAATCAGCCCCAGCATTTT
>14|few|TRBV7-9|TRBD2|TRBJ2-5
CASSSAGSQETQYF
TGTGCCAGCAGCTCAGCGGGGTCACAAGAGACCCAGTACTTC
>17|-|TRBV7-2|-|TRBJ1-2
CASSLAPGGEANYGYTF
TGTGCCAGCAGCTTAGCGCCGGGGGGAGAGGCCAACTATGGCTACACCTTC
>17|once|TRBV27|-|TRBJ1-6
CASSLWARPTSNSPLHF
TGTGCCAGCAGTTTATGGGCAAGGCCCACTTCAAATTCACCCCTCCACTTT
>14|-|TRBV6-2/TRBV6-3|TRBD2|TRBJ2-1
CASSYGSGAHEQFF
TGTGCCAGCAGTTACGGGAGCGGGGCCCATGAGCAGTTCTTC
>16|few|TRBV29-1|-|TRBJ1-6
CSVTFGELGPNSPLHF
TGCAGCGTTACTTTTGGCGAGTTGGGACCTAATTCACCCCTCCACTTT
>15|-|TRBV7-9|-|TRBJ2-3
CASSLALDPRDTQYF
TGTGCCAGCAGCTTAGCGCTTGACCCCAGGGATACGCAGTATTTT
>12|-|TRBV14|-|TRBJ2-1
CASSQHRVGQFF
TGTGCCAGCAGCCAACACAGGGTTGGGCAGTTCTTC
>13|-|TRBV20-1|-|TRBJ1-2
CSARAGGSDGYTF
TGCAGTGCTAGGGCTGGGGGCTCGGATGGCTACACCTTC